The rows below give T cell receptor beta chains drawn from one sample of a study of metastatic and nonmetastatic thyroid tumors. From the PCR reads, TCRdb re-called clones with MiXCR. This table has approximately 17,000 clones, roughly 24% appearing once. Input material: tumor tissue. The receptors were gathered from a female donor with papillary thyroid cancer or a benign thyroid nodule (not recorded which). Some clones in this sample may be carry-over from other donors' samples. The CDR3 runs from the conserved cysteine through the conserved F or W. Fields, in order: CDR3 DNA, CDR3 protein, D gene, clone size, J gene, V gene. D genes are given only for firm matches. Some rows mark clone size as missing; the rest say once, few, many or name a class of expanded clone.

DNA: TGTGCCAGCAGCTTAGGGCAGCTCACAGATACGCAGTATTTT; CDR3: CASSLGQLTDTQYF; D: .; size: .; J: TRBJ2-3; V: TRBV7-9
DNA: TGTGCCAGCAGCCCGGACAGTCGGAATCAGCCCCAGCATTTT; CDR3: CASSPDSRNQPQHF; D: .; size: .; J: TRBJ1-5; V: TRBV3-1
DNA: TGTGCCAGCAGCCAAACAGTGTGCGGTGGGCGTGAGACCCAGTACTTC; CDR3: CASSQTVCGGRETQYF; D: .; size: once; J: TRBJ2-5; V: TRBV7-3
DNA: TGTGCCAGCAGACCCGGGCAAAACTATGGCTACACCTTC; CDR3: CASRPGQNYGYTF; D: .; size: few; J: TRBJ1-2; V: TRBV6-1
DNA: TGTGCCTGGAAGGAAGGCAGCTCCACAGATACGCAGTATTTT; CDR3: CAWKEGSSTDTQYF; D: .; size: many; J: TRBJ2-3; V: TRBV30
DNA: TGCAGTGCTAGAGTCACCGGGACAGATGTCTCCGAGCAGTACTTC; CDR3: CSARVTGTDVSEQYF; D: TRBD1; size: once; J: TRBJ2-7; V: TRBV20-1
DNA: TGTGCCAGCAGCTTGTTCGGGGGACTCGACTATAGCAATCAGCCCCAGCATTTT; CDR3: CASSLFGGLDYSNQPQHF; D: .; size: many; J: TRBJ1-5; V: TRBV5-6
DNA: TGTGCCAGCAGTGCGTCAGAACATAATTCACCCCTCCACTTT; CDR3: CASSASEHNSPLHF; D: .; size: large; J: TRBJ1-6; V: TRBV6-1
DNA: TGTGCCAGCAGCTTTAGGCTAGCGGGAGGGTACTACGAGCAGTACTTC; CDR3: CASSFRLAGGYYEQYF; D: TRBD2; size: many; J: TRBJ2-7; V: TRBV7-6
DNA: TGTGCCAGCAGTTTAGCGACAGGTGGCTACACCTTC; CDR3: CASSLATGGYTF; D: .; size: many; J: TRBJ1-2; V: TRBV12-3/TRBV12-4
DNA: TGTGCCAGCAGCTTGGGGAGGCTCAATGAGCAGTTCTTC; CDR3: CASSLGRLNEQFF; D: .; size: many; J: TRBJ2-1; V: TRBV7-6
DNA: TGTGCCAGCAGTGTATCAGGGGTGAGTGGCTACACCTTC; CDR3: CASSVSGVSGYTF; D: .; size: many; J: TRBJ1-2; V: TRBV25-1
DNA: TGCGCCAGCAGCTTGCCTCCTAGCGGGGGGGCCAAAAACATTCAGTACTTC; CDR3: CASSLPPSGGAKNIQYF; D: TRBD2; size: many; J: TRBJ2-4; V: TRBV5-1
DNA: TGTGCCAGCATTTACAGGTACACAGATGCGCAGTATTTT; CDR3: CASIYRYTDAQYF; D: .; size: .; J: TRBJ2-3; V: TRBV6-2/TRBV6-3
DNA: TGTGCCAGCAGCCTTATTTCCCGACTAGCGGGGGGAGAGACCCAGTACTTC; CDR3: CASSLISRLAGGETQYF; D: TRBD2; size: many; J: TRBJ2-5; V: TRBV4-2
DNA: TGCGCCAGCAGCTTGGGGGGCGGGACAGGGGTACCCTACGAGCAGTACTTC; CDR3: CASSLGGGTGVPYEQYF; D: TRBD1; size: .; J: TRBJ2-7; V: TRBV5-4
DNA: TGCAGTGCTGTCGGGGCTTCCTACGAGCAGTACTTC; CDR3: CSAVGASYEQYF; D: .; size: .; J: TRBJ2-7; V: TRBV20-1
DNA: TGTGCCAGCATTTGGACGGTGGTCTCCTACGAGCAGTACTTC; CDR3: CASIWTVVSYEQYF; D: .; size: few; J: TRBJ2-7; V: TRBV12-3/TRBV12-4
DNA: TGTGCCAGCAGCTCCCAAGGGGGGACAGGGCTGAACTTC; CDR3: CASSSQGGTGLNF; D: TRBD1; size: .; J: TRBJ2-1; V: TRBV7-9
DNA: TGTGCCAGCAGCCCGAGGGGCAGGTACGGGCAGTACTTC; CDR3: CASSPRGRYGQYF; D: .; size: many; J: TRBJ2-7; V: TRBV28
DNA: TGTGCCAGTAGTATACCCCGTCGTGTTCCCAGGGGCAATCAGCCCCAGCATTTT; CDR3: CASSIPRRVPRGNQPQHF; D: .; size: many; J: TRBJ1-5; V: TRBV19
DNA: TGTGCCAGCAGTTGGATAGGCGAGCAGTACTTC; CDR3: CASSWIGEQYF; D: .; size: large; J: TRBJ2-7; V: TRBV12-3/TRBV12-4
DNA: TGTGCCAGCAGCCAAGGGGCGGGAGTCAACGAGCAGTACTTC; CDR3: CASSQGAGVNEQYF; D: TRBD2; size: .; J: TRBJ2-7; V: TRBV4-2
DNA: TGTGCCATCAGTTACTCGACTAGCGGGGGCCGCACAGATACGCAGTATTTT; CDR3: CAISYSTSGGRTDTQYF; D: TRBD2; size: .; J: TRBJ2-3; V: TRBV6-5
DNA: TGTGCCAGCGCACGTGGGGGGGCGCGGCTCGAGCAGTACTTC; CDR3: CASARGGARLEQYF; D: .; size: many; J: TRBJ2-7; V: TRBV7-2
DNA: TGTGCCATCAGTGAGTCCGGACAGGGTTCTTCACCCCTCCACTTT; CDR3: CAISESGQGSSPLHF; D: TRBD1; size: many; J: TRBJ1-6; V: TRBV10-3
DNA: TGTGCCACTGAGCGGGGCGGGCCTTACAATGAGCAGTTCTTC; CDR3: CATERGGPYNEQFF; D: TRBD2; size: .; J: TRBJ2-1; V: TRBV19
DNA: TGTGCCAGCAGATTATCGATTCTGCCAGATACGCAGTATTTT; CDR3: CASRLSILPDTQYF; D: .; size: .; J: TRBJ2-3; V: TRBV27
DNA: TGTGCCAGCAGCTTTGAAGGGGCGAGTCAGCCCCAGCATTTT; CDR3: CASSFEGASQPQHF; D: .; size: many; J: TRBJ1-5; V: TRBV5-6
DNA: TGCGCCAGCCAGCGGATAGGGATGAACACTGAAGCTTTCTTT; CDR3: CASQRIGMNTEAFF; D: .; size: .; J: TRBJ1-1; V: TRBV4-1
DNA: TGTGCCAGCAGCGGGGGAGGCACTGAAGCTTTCTTT; CDR3: CASSGGGTEAFF; D: .; size: many; J: TRBJ1-1; V: TRBV9
DNA: TGTGCCAGCTCGACCAATGGACAGGGAGCCTATGGCTACACCTTC; CDR3: CASSTNGQGAYGYTF; D: TRBD1; size: .; J: TRBJ1-2; V: TRBV18
DNA: TGTTCCATCAGTTTATGGCATGGCTACGAGCAGTACTTC; CDR3: CSISLWHGYEQYF; D: .; size: .; J: TRBJ2-7; V: TRBV27
DNA: TGCGCCAGAAGTGGACAGGGGAATTCACCCATCCACTTT; CDR3: CARSGQGNSPIHF; D: TRBD1; size: few; J: TRBJ1-6; V: TRBV6-9
DNA: TGTGCCAGCAGCCCCCGAGGGACAGGGGATCAGCCCCAGCATTTT; CDR3: CASSPRGTGDQPQHF; D: TRBD1; size: many; J: TRBJ1-5; V: TRBV7-2
DNA: TGTGCCAGCAGTTTAGCGGGAGAGGGTTATACGCAGTATTTT; CDR3: CASSLAGEGYTQYF; D: .; size: many; J: TRBJ2-3; V: TRBV12-3/TRBV12-4
DNA: TGCGCCAGCAGCCAAGAGGGCGGGAGAGGCACAGATACGCAGTATTTT; CDR3: CASSQEGGRGTDTQYF; D: TRBD2; size: .; J: TRBJ2-3; V: TRBV4-1
DNA: TGTGCCAGCATCCAGGGGGGGCAGCCCCAGCATTTT; CDR3: CASIQGGQPQHF; D: TRBD1; size: medium-sized; J: TRBJ1-5; V: TRBV27
DNA: TGTGCCACCAGTGGGTCATGGGGGATTGCCACCGGGGAGCTGTTTTTT; CDR3: CATSGSWGIATGELFF; D: .; size: many; J: TRBJ2-2; V: TRBV24-1
DNA: TGTGCCAGCTCACCACCGGGACAGTTAGACGCTGAAGCTTTCTTT; CDR3: CASSPPGQLDAEAFF; D: TRBD1; size: many; J: TRBJ1-1; V: TRBV18
DNA: TGTGCCAGCAGTTTTCAGGGCCTAACCCCAGATACGCAGTATTTT; CDR3: CASSFQGLTPDTQYF; D: .; size: many; J: TRBJ2-3; V: TRBV28
DNA: TGTGCCAGCAGCTTAGTAGCTACTAGCGGGGGTTACCAAGAGACCCAGTACTTC; CDR3: CASSLVATSGGYQETQYF; D: TRBD2; size: many; J: TRBJ2-5; V: TRBV11-2
DNA: TGCAGTGCTACTAGCGGGGGGGCGGATACGCAGTATTTT; CDR3: CSATSGGADTQYF; D: TRBD2; size: medium-sized; J: TRBJ2-3; V: TRBV20-1
DNA: TGCGCCAGCAGCTTGTCAGGGGGGAGGGAGACCCAGTACTTC; CDR3: CASSLSGGRETQYF; D: .; size: many; J: TRBJ2-5; V: TRBV5-1